The rows below give T cell receptor beta chains drawn from one sample of a study of graft-versus-host responses after intestinal transplantation. Their recognized antigens are unknown. Generated by immunoSEQ multiplex PCR, the TCRdb table keeps only in-frame clones and is missing some. This table has about 86,000 clones, 88% appearing once. This specimen was unstimulated CD4+ T cells sorted from spleen or lymph node cells, taken before transplant. The source is a human donor who was the organ donor for an intestinal transplant. The CDR3 runs from the conserved cysteine through the conserved F or W. Each record gives: D gene, CDR3 length, clone size, J gene, V gene, CDR3 DNA, CDR3 protein. The D gene is left open where the match is weak. For some rows the clone size is stated as once, few or many, or as a class when expanded; others skip it.

d_gene: TRBD2
len: 15
abundance: .
j_gene: TRBJ2-5
v_gene: TRBV4-1
CDR3nt: TGCGCCAGCAGGGGACTAGCGGATGGACAAGAGACCCAGTACTTC
CDR3aa: CASRGLADGQETQYF

d_gene: .
len: 15
abundance: .
j_gene: TRBJ1-3
v_gene: TRBV7-6
CDR3nt: TGTGCCAGCAGCCCGGACCCAACAGGGGGAAACACCATATATTTT
CDR3aa: CASSPDPTGGNTIYF

d_gene: .
len: 15
abundance: once
j_gene: TRBJ2-7
v_gene: TRBV19
CDR3nt: TGTGCCACCTCCCCGGTCGCGGGGGCGACCTACGAGCAGTACTTC
CDR3aa: CATSPVAGATYEQYF

d_gene: TRBD1
len: 19
abundance: .
j_gene: TRBJ1-1
v_gene: TRBV5-1
CDR3nt: TGCGCCAGCAGCTCAACAACAAGACAGGGCCTCTCTAGGAACACTGAAGCTTTCTTT
CDR3aa: CASSSTTRQGLSRNTEAFF

d_gene: .
len: 14
abundance: .
j_gene: TRBJ2-7
v_gene: TRBV5-6
CDR3nt: TGTGCCAGCAGCTTGGGACTAGTAGCCTACGAGCAGTACTTC
CDR3aa: CASSLGLVAYEQYF

d_gene: .
len: 13
abundance: .
j_gene: TRBJ2-3
v_gene: TRBV11-3
CDR3nt: TGTGCCAGCACCGTACGACAGGTAGATACGCAGTATTTT
CDR3aa: CASTVRQVDTQYF

d_gene: TRBD2
len: 14
abundance: .
j_gene: TRBJ2-4
v_gene: TRBV9
CDR3nt: TGTGCCAGCAGCGTTGGGACTAGCGGTGTCATTCAGTACTTC
CDR3aa: CASSVGTSGVIQYF

d_gene: .
len: 15
abundance: few
j_gene: TRBJ2-1
v_gene: TRBV6-5
CDR3nt: TGTGCCAGCAGTTACTCTGGGCCCTCCTACAATGAGCAGTTCTTC
CDR3aa: CASSYSGPSYNEQFF

d_gene: .
len: 14
abundance: few
j_gene: TRBJ2-7
v_gene: TRBV4-1
CDR3nt: TGCGCCAGCAGCCGAACCTTGGGGCCCTACGAGCAGTACTTC
CDR3aa: CASSRTLGPYEQYF

d_gene: TRBD1
len: 15
abundance: .
j_gene: TRBJ1-4
v_gene: TRBV9
CDR3nt: TGTGCCAGAAGCGGAGGGACAGCAAATAATGAAAAACTGTTTTTT
CDR3aa: CARSGGTANNEKLFF

d_gene: .
len: 14
abundance: once
j_gene: TRBJ2-7
v_gene: TRBV11-2
CDR3nt: TGTGCCAGCGTACTAGGGGGGGGCCCCTACGAGCAGTACTTC
CDR3aa: CASVLGGGPYEQYF

d_gene: TRBD1
len: 15
abundance: .
j_gene: TRBJ1-1
v_gene: TRBV10-3
CDR3nt: TGTGCCATCAGTATTGGACAGGGGGGGAACACTGAAGCTTTCTTT
CDR3aa: CAISIGQGGNTEAFF

d_gene: TRBD1
len: 15
abundance: .
j_gene: TRBJ1-4
v_gene: TRBV7-2
CDR3nt: TGTGCCAGCAGCCCGTCAACAGGGGGCGGTGAAAAACTGTTTTTT
CDR3aa: CASSPSTGGGEKLFF

d_gene: .
len: 13
abundance: once
j_gene: TRBJ2-1
v_gene: TRBV21-1
CDR3nt: TGTGCCAGCCTCCTTCTAGCTTCATATGAGCAGTTCTTC
CDR3aa: CASLLLASYEQFF

d_gene: TRBD2
len: 15
abundance: .
j_gene: TRBJ2-1
v_gene: TRBV28
CDR3nt: TGTGCCAGCGGATCCGGGACTAGCGGGAAGAATGAGCAGTTCTTC
CDR3aa: CASGSGTSGKNEQFF

d_gene: TRBD1
len: 17
abundance: .
j_gene: TRBJ2-4
v_gene: TRBV7-8
CDR3nt: TGTGCCAGCAGCTTACGGGGGTCCACACAGGGGGTGAACATTCAGTACTTC
CDR3aa: CASSLRGSTQGVNIQYF

d_gene: .
len: 18
abundance: .
j_gene: TRBJ1-2
v_gene: TRBV21-1
CDR3nt: TGTGCCAGCAACGAAACGTGGGACAGCGGCCCCTCGGACTATGGCTACACCTTC
CDR3aa: CASNETWDSGPSDYGYTF

d_gene: TRBD2
len: 16
abundance: once
j_gene: TRBJ2-7
v_gene: TRBV28
CDR3nt: TGTGCCAGCAGTCCCCTGGGGAGGGCCACATACTACGAGCAGTACTTC
CDR3aa: CASSPLGRATYYEQYF

d_gene: .
len: 15
abundance: .
j_gene: TRBJ1-2
v_gene: TRBV4-1
CDR3nt: TGCGCCAGCAGCCTAATGGGGGGGACAAGGGGTAGCTACACCTTC
CDR3aa: CASSLMGGTRGSYTF

d_gene: .
len: 18
abundance: .
j_gene: TRBJ2-2
v_gene: TRBV19
CDR3nt: TGTGCCAGTAGTACCCCAGGGTGGGGGACAAAGAACACCGGGGAGCTGTTTTTT
CDR3aa: CASSTPGWGTKNTGELFF

d_gene: .
len: 15
abundance: .
j_gene: TRBJ1-2
v_gene: TRBV18
CDR3nt: TGTGCCAGCTCAAACACGCCGGGTAGTGACTATGGCTACACCTTC
CDR3aa: CASSNTPGSDYGYTF

d_gene: .
len: 12
abundance: .
j_gene: TRBJ2-1
v_gene: TRBV7-8
CDR3nt: TGTGCCAGCAGCTCCATCGCCGAGGAGCAGTTCTTC
CDR3aa: CASSSIAEEQFF

d_gene: .
len: 17
abundance: .
j_gene: TRBJ1-1
v_gene: TRBV5-6
CDR3nt: TGTGCCAGCAGCTTAGCCCTCCACCAGGGAATGAACACTGAAGCTTTCTTT
CDR3aa: CASSLALHQGMNTEAFF

d_gene: TRBD1
len: 15
abundance: once
j_gene: TRBJ2-7
v_gene: TRBV12-5
CDR3nt: TGTGCTAGTGCCGAATCCGGGACAGGGTTATACGAGCAGTACTTC
CDR3aa: CASAESGTGLYEQYF

d_gene: .
len: 15
abundance: .
j_gene: TRBJ2-5
v_gene: TRBV6-6
CDR3nt: TGTGCCAGCAGTCCCCGGGACCGCGGGGTGGAGACCCAGTACTTC
CDR3aa: CASSPRDRGVETQYF

d_gene: TRBD2
len: 15
abundance: .
j_gene: TRBJ2-7
v_gene: TRBV19
CDR3nt: TGTGCCAGTAAGTGGACTAGCGGGGGCCACTACGAGCAGTACTTC
CDR3aa: CASKWTSGGHYEQYF

d_gene: TRBD2
len: 13
abundance: .
j_gene: TRBJ2-3
v_gene: TRBV29-1
CDR3nt: TGCACTACTCAATCCAGCGGGGGGGATACGCAGTATTTT
CDR3aa: CTTQSSGGDTQYF

d_gene: TRBD1
len: 15
abundance: .
j_gene: TRBJ2-5
v_gene: TRBV6-1
CDR3nt: TGTGCCAGCAACTTCCGACAGGGGCGGGAAGAGACCCAGTACTTC
CDR3aa: CASNFRQGREETQYF

d_gene: TRBD2
len: 16
abundance: .
j_gene: TRBJ2-3
v_gene: TRBV19
CDR3nt: TGTGCCAGTAGTATCGCGTGGGACTATCTCACAGATACGCAGTATTTT
CDR3aa: CASSIAWDYLTDTQYF

d_gene: .
len: 15
abundance: .
j_gene: TRBJ1-2
v_gene: TRBV5-1
CDR3nt: TGCGCCAGCAGCTTGGCAACACCACTTACGGGTGGCTACACCTTC
CDR3aa: CASSLATPLTGGYTF

d_gene: .
len: 13
abundance: once
j_gene: TRBJ2-7
v_gene: TRBV4-2
CDR3nt: TGTGCCAGCAGCCAAGAGGACACCTACGAGCAGTACTTC
CDR3aa: CASSQEDTYEQYF

d_gene: TRBD2
len: 14
abundance: few
j_gene: TRBJ2-1
v_gene: TRBV6-5
CDR3nt: TGTGCCAGCATTAGCCTAGCGGGTAGGGCGGAGCAGTTCTTC
CDR3aa: CASISLAGRAEQFF

d_gene: TRBD1
len: 15
abundance: once
j_gene: TRBJ1-1
v_gene: TRBV14
CDR3nt: TGTGCCAGCAGCCCGCGACAGGGGGCTGGCACTGAAGCTTTCTTT
CDR3aa: CASSPRQGAGTEAFF

d_gene: .
len: 13
abundance: few
j_gene: TRBJ2-7
v_gene: TRBV5-1
CDR3nt: TGCGCCAGCAACTACGACGGCCTCTACGAGCAGTACTTC
CDR3aa: CASNYDGLYEQYF

d_gene: .
len: 16
abundance: .
j_gene: TRBJ2-1
v_gene: TRBV29-1
CDR3nt: TGCAGCGGCCTTAGGGGGGCGGGAGCAGGCTACAATGAGCAGTTCTTC
CDR3aa: CSGLRGAGAGYNEQFF

d_gene: TRBD1
len: 14
abundance: few
j_gene: TRBJ2-2
v_gene: TRBV6-5
CDR3nt: TGTGCCAGCAGACGACAGGGGAACACCGGGGAGCTGTTTTTT
CDR3aa: CASRRQGNTGELFF

d_gene: TRBD2
len: 16
abundance: few
j_gene: TRBJ2-1
v_gene: TRBV5-4
CDR3nt: TGTGCCAGCAGGACCCCAGGGCTAGCGGGGTACAATGAGCAGTTCTTC
CDR3aa: CASRTPGLAGYNEQFF

d_gene: .
len: 14
abundance: .
j_gene: TRBJ2-7
v_gene: TRBV7-2
CDR3nt: TGTGCCAGCAGCTATAGCGGACCCAGATACGAGCAGTACTTC
CDR3aa: CASSYSGPRYEQYF

d_gene: TRBD2
len: 16
abundance: once
j_gene: TRBJ2-5
v_gene: TRBV5-8
CDR3nt: TGTGCCAGCAGCTCCTGGACTAGCGGGGGGCAAGAGACCCAGTACTTC
CDR3aa: CASSSWTSGGQETQYF

d_gene: TRBD2
len: 21
abundance: .
j_gene: TRBJ2-7
v_gene: TRBV28
CDR3nt: TGTGCCAGCAGCTACCCCCACCGCCAGGGACCGAGGACTAGCGGCCCTCGAGAGCAGTACTTC
CDR3aa: CASSYPHRQGPRTSGPREQYF

d_gene: TRBD2
len: 17
abundance: .
j_gene: TRBJ2-1
v_gene: TRBV4-1
CDR3nt: TGCGCCAGCAGCCGCCCCCTTAGCGGGGGGGCCCCCAATGAGCAGTTCTTC
CDR3aa: CASSRPLSGGAPNEQFF

d_gene: .
len: 15
abundance: once
j_gene: TRBJ1-6
v_gene: TRBV27
CDR3nt: TGTGCCAGCAGTGTAGAGTTGGCCTATAATTCACCCCTCCACTTT
CDR3aa: CASSVELAYNSPLHF

d_gene: .
len: 15
abundance: .
j_gene: TRBJ2-3
v_gene: TRBV11-3
CDR3nt: TGTGCCAGCGGGGAGTCAAGATCCGCGGGCGATACGCAGTATTTT
CDR3aa: CASGESRSAGDTQYF

d_gene: TRBD2
len: 14
abundance: .
j_gene: TRBJ2-5
v_gene: TRBV7-9
CDR3nt: TGTGCCAGCAGCCGCACGGGGGGGGAAGAGACCCAGTACTTC
CDR3aa: CASSRTGGEETQYF

d_gene: TRBD1
len: 15
abundance: .
j_gene: TRBJ1-5
v_gene: TRBV27
CDR3nt: TGTGCCACCAAGGACAGGGAATTAAGCAATCAGCCCCAGCATTTT
CDR3aa: CATKDRELSNQPQHF

d_gene: .
len: 12
abundance: .
j_gene: TRBJ2-3
v_gene: TRBV6-6
CDR3nt: TGTGCCAGCACCCCAGGGGGGGATACGCAGTATTTT
CDR3aa: CASTPGGDTQYF

d_gene: .
len: 15
abundance: .
j_gene: TRBJ2-1
v_gene: TRBV5-1
CDR3nt: TGCGCCAGCAGCTGGACGGACTCATCGCACAATGAGCAGTTCTTC
CDR3aa: CASSWTDSSHNEQFF

d_gene: TRBD2
len: 16
abundance: .
j_gene: TRBJ2-1
v_gene: TRBV7-6
CDR3nt: TGTGCCAGCAGGCCCCTCACTAGCGGGGGGAGGAATGAGCAGTTCTTC
CDR3aa: CASRPLTSGGRNEQFF

d_gene: TRBD2
len: 15
abundance: .
j_gene: TRBJ2-3
v_gene: TRBV5-1
CDR3nt: TGCGCCAGCAGCTTGGTAGCGGGGCCCACAGATACGCAGTATTTT
CDR3aa: CASSLVAGPTDTQYF

d_gene: .
len: 13
abundance: .
j_gene: TRBJ2-4
v_gene: TRBV28
CDR3nt: TGTGCCAGCAGTACCCCGACCCCTAGGATTCAGTACTTC
CDR3aa: CASSTPTPRIQYF

d_gene: TRBD2
len: 15
abundance: .
j_gene: TRBJ2-3
v_gene: TRBV6-4
CDR3nt: TGTGCCAGCAGTGACTCTAGCGGGGGGGCAGATACGCAGTATTTT
CDR3aa: CASSDSSGGADTQYF

d_gene: TRBD2
len: 16
abundance: .
j_gene: TRBJ2-3
v_gene: TRBV4-2
CDR3nt: TGTGCCAGCAGCCAATACCTAGCGGTTAGCACAGATACGCAGTATTTT
CDR3aa: CASSQYLAVSTDTQYF